These T cell receptor beta chains were read from a single sample in a study of blood T cells in healthy people across ages. TCRdb used MiXCR to reprocess the 5' RACE reads, holding one entry per CDR3 protein. The sample holds about 1.5 million distinct CDR3 sequences, around 42% seen once. What was sequenced was blood. Receptor source: a woman between 18 and 30 years old in good health. The CDR3 runs from the conserved cysteine through the conserved F or W. D genes are given only for firm matches. Only some rows state a clone size, as once, few, many or a class for expanded clones.

cdr3_nt cdr3_aa clone_size d_call j_call v_call
TGTGCCAGCAGTTCCCTACCTATACTAGGGGAGCTGTTTTTT CASSSLPILGELFF - - TRBJ2-2 TRBV12-3/TRBV12-4
TGTGCCAGCAGTTTCATAGTCGGATTGAGCACCGGGGAGCTGTTTTTT CASSFIVGLSTGELFF few - TRBJ2-2 TRBV12-3/TRBV12-4
TGTGCCAGCAGTGAGTTGCGTGGCTACACCTTC CASSELRGYTF - - TRBJ1-2 TRBV6-1
TGTGCCAGCAGCTTAGATAGCGGGGGGGCAAACAATGAGCAGTTCTTC CASSLDSGGANNEQFF - TRBD2 TRBJ2-1 TRBV7-2
TGTGCCAGCTTAGGACTCCTCCAAGAGACCCAGTACTTC CASLGLLQETQYF few - TRBJ2-5 TRBV25-1
TGCAGTGCTAGAGAGAGGGACAGGGGGCTGGACGAGCAGTACTTC CSARERDRGLDEQYF few TRBD1 TRBJ2-7 TRBV20-1
TGTGCCAGCAGTGAATATCAGGGGGGCCGTAACAATGAGCAGTTCTTC CASSEYQGGRNNEQFF many - TRBJ2-1 TRBV25-1
TGTGCCTGGGGAGCGGGGGACGGCGAAAAACTGTTTTTT CAWGAGDGEKLFF - - TRBJ1-4 TRBV30
TGTGCCAGCAGTGAGAGGAGAGCCGGGACAGGTTACAATGAGCAGTTCTTC CASSERRAGTGYNEQFF few TRBD1 TRBJ2-1 TRBV6-1
TGCAGCGTTGAATTGGGGGTCGGGGATGCGCAGTATTTT CSVELGVGDAQYF - - TRBJ2-3 TRBV29-1
TGTGCCAGCATGGGCCAAAGCTCCTACGAGCAGTACTTC CASMGQSSYEQYF few - TRBJ2-7 TRBV28
TGCAGTGCTAGAGGGCCAGCGGGAGCCACAGATACGCAGTATTTT CSARGPAGATDTQYF - TRBD2 TRBJ2-3 TRBV20-1
TGTGCCAGCCACCTAGCGGTCTCCTACGAGCAGTACTTC CASHLAVSYEQYF - TRBD2 TRBJ2-7 TRBV2
TGTGCCAGCAGTGAACTGGCTAGCGGGAGCTCCTACAATGAGCAGTACTTC CASSELASGSSYNEQYF - TRBD2 TRBJ2-7 TRBV25-1
TGTGCCAGCAGTTACAGGCTAGGGGATCAGCCCCAGCATTTT CASSYRLGDQPQHF - - TRBJ1-5 TRBV6-5
TGCGCCAGCAGCTTATGGGGGGCAGGAAATGAGCAGTTCTTC CASSLWGAGNEQFF few - TRBJ2-1 TRBV5-1
TGTGCCAGCAGCAAAGGGGGGACTAGCTTTACGGAGCAGTTCTTC CASSKGGTSFTEQFF - TRBD2 TRBJ2-1 TRBV7-2
TGTGCCAGCAGTTTAGGGTCGGCAGTGAGAAACACTGAAGCTTTCTTT CASSLGSAVRNTEAFF few - TRBJ1-1 TRBV12-3/TRBV12-4
TGTGCTAGCAGCCAATCGGGCGAGGGCAATCAGCCCCAGCATTTT CASSQSGEGNQPQHF - - TRBJ1-5 TRBV14
TGTGCCAGCAGGGAATCAACGACAAGGTGGGACACTAACACTGAAGCTTTCTTT CASRESTTRWDTNTEAFF - - TRBJ1-1 TRBV12-3/TRBV12-4
TGCGCCAGCAGCTTGGTACAGGGGTCAGATACGCAGTATTTT CASSLVQGSDTQYF - TRBD1 TRBJ2-3 TRBV5-1
TGCAGCGTTGGGCTCGGGGGGGAAGAGATCCAGTACTTC CSVGLGGEEIQYF - TRBD2 TRBJ2-7 TRBV29-1
TGTGCCACCAGCAGAGACCGGACAGGGGGAGGGATGGATGAGCAGTTCTTC CATSRDRTGGGMDEQFF few TRBD1 TRBJ2-1 TRBV15
TGTGCCAGCAGTCCCACTGAGATGACCGCGGGTCCGTACTTC CASSPTEMTAGPYF - - TRBJ2-5 TRBV12-3/TRBV12-4
TGTGCCAGCAGTTTGACTTGGACAGGGGCAAACACTGAAGCTTTCTTT CASSLTWTGANTEAFF - TRBD1 TRBJ1-1 TRBV5-6
TGTGCCAGCAGGCCCGGGACGATGACGGGCAATGAGCAGTTCTTC CASRPGTMTGNEQFF many - TRBJ2-1 TRBV9
TGTGCCAGCAGCGAAACAGGGCACGAGCAGTACTTC CASSETGHEQYF many - TRBJ2-7 TRBV7-6
TGTGCCAGCAGCTTAAAAGAGACCCAGTACTTC CASSLKETQYF many - TRBJ2-5 TRBV7-2
TGTGCCAGCAGTGGCGGAACAAGCCAAGAGACCCAGTACTTC CASSGGTSQETQYF - - TRBJ2-5 TRBV9
TGCGCCAGCAGCTTGGACTCGGGGGCTGCCTACGAGCAGTACTTC CASSLDSGAAYEQYF - - TRBJ2-7 TRBV5-1
TGTGCCAGCAGGGAAAGACAGGGGGCGGGGGAGACCCAGTACTTC CASRERQGAGETQYF - TRBD1 TRBJ2-5 TRBV6-1
TGCGCCAGCAGCTTAACCGGGACAGGGATTCACAATGAGCAGTACTTC CASSLTGTGIHNEQYF - TRBD1 TRBJ2-5 TRBV5-1
TGCAGTGCCATCGTACCCCAGGGGGACGTAATACGCACAGATACGCAGTATTTT CSAIVPQGDVIRTDTQYF - TRBD1 TRBJ2-3 TRBV20-1
TGCAGTGCTAGGGTAGTGGCGGGAGTCTCAGATACGCAGTATTTT CSARVVAGVSDTQYF - TRBD2 TRBJ2-3 TRBV20-1
TGTGCCAGCAGTCCTAATGGACTAGGCACAGATACGCAGTATTTT CASSPNGLGTDTQYF - TRBD2 TRBJ2-3 TRBV2
TGTGCCAGCAGCGATGTCGGCATGGTTGGAGAGACCCAGTACTTC CASSDVGMVGETQYF - - TRBJ2-5 TRBV28
TGTGCCAGCAGTCGGGGACAAAACCAAGAGACCCAGTACTTC CASSRGQNQETQYF - - TRBJ2-5 TRBV2
TGTGCCAGCAGTTATAAGGACAGGGGGTACCCTGAAGCTTTCTTT CASSYKDRGYPEAFF - TRBD1 TRBJ1-1 TRBV6-5
TGTGCCAGCAGCTTAAGCGGGCGGGGGGGAAACTCCTACGAGCAGTACTTC CASSLSGRGGNSYEQYF - TRBD2 TRBJ2-7 TRBV13
TGTGCCAGCAGCCCGACAATCCGGGACAGGGTTAATTCACCCCTCCACTTT CASSPTIRDRVNSPLHF - TRBD1 TRBJ1-6 TRBV7-9
TGTGCCAGCAGCTCGCCGGCCGGTTATGGTGAGCAGTTCTTC CASSSPAGYGEQFF once - TRBJ2-1 TRBV7-3
TGCAGCCCCGGGGGGGCAGGGTCCAATGAGCAGTTCTTC CSPGGAGSNEQFF - TRBD2 TRBJ2-1 TRBV20-1
TGCGCCAGCAGCCAAGAGTGGTCTAGCGGCCGGGATGAGCAGTTCTTC CASSQEWSSGRDEQFF medium-sized TRBD2 TRBJ2-1 TRBV4-1
TGCGCCAGCAGCCAAGAAACCCTGAGCTCCTACGATCAGTACTTC CASSQETLSSYDQYF - - TRBJ2-7 TRBV4-1
TGTGCCAGCAGCCAAGGGCGGAGGAGCACAGATACGCAGTATTTT CASSQGRRSTDTQYF - - TRBJ2-3 TRBV3-1